The 19 T cell receptor beta chains presented below share a single source sample, sequenced in a study of Ad26.COV2.S vaccination and SARS-CoV-2 variants. Produced via immunoSEQ multiplex PCR; TCRdb's table is partial and in-frame only. The sample records roughly 460,000 clones, about 89% being singletons. Indicated treatment: around 19 received Ad26.COV2.S at low or high dose, single or two shots; about 5 received placebo; per-sample allocation not given. Following the first vaccine or placebo injection, samples were taken on day 63. The specimen comprised peripheral blood, sampled in a trial of Ad26.COV2.S vaccine versus placebo. The receptors were gathered from a person between 18 and 65 years old who received the Ad26.COV2.S COVID-19 vaccine or a placebo.

The genes are TRBV6-2 or TRBV6-3 and TRBJ2-7; possibly TRBD1 for D (6 bases). V lost 6 bases and J 2 bases, leaving 14 bases between the germline ends. The CDR3 has 14 residues. The germline CDR1 and CDR2 sequences are MNHEY and SVGEGT. The CDR3 loop reads CASSRQVLTYEQYF. Here the CDR3 DNA reads TGTGCCAGCAGCCGACAGGTGCTTACCTACGAGCAGTACTTC.

This clone was picked up one time. V gene TRBV7-9 combines with J gene TRBJ2-7; TRBD2 matches at 13 bases. The CDR3 extends over 17 amino acids. Germline CDR1 and CDR2: SEHNR and FQNEAQ (reference sequence). V lost 6 bases and J lost 0; bases outside the gene matches: 8. The CDR3 DNA is TGTGCCAGCAGTAACGGACTAGCGGGAGCACTCTCCTACGAGCAGTACTTC. Translating gives CASSNGLAGALSYEQYF. The variable domain in full, completed from reference TRBV7-9 and TRBJ2-7, reads DTGVSQNPRHKITKRGQNVTFRCDPISEHNRLYWYRQTLGQGPEFLTYFQNEAQLEKSRLLSDRFSAERPKGSFSTLEIQRTEQGDSAMYLCASSNGLAGALSYEQYFGPGTRLTVT.

V gene TRBV7-6 combines with J gene TRBJ1-1; D ambiguous. CDR1 is SGHVS and CDR2 is FNYEAQ in the germline V gene. V lost 1 base to trimming and J lost 0 bases, with 6 bases between them. The CDR3 has 14 residues. CDR3 in DNA: TGTGCCAGCAGCTTAGACAGACTGAACACTGAAGCTTTCTTT. This encodes CASSLDRLNTEAFF.

The chain has TRBV11-2 and TRBJ1-5, with TRBD1 identical over 8 bases. The CDR3 spans 15 residues. With V trimmed by 5 bases and J by 1 base, 4 bases remained unmatched. Germline V gene lookup returns CDR1 SGHAT and CDR2 FQNNGV. CDR3 nucleotides: TGTGCCAGCAGCGCGCGGACAGGGAGCAATCAGCCCCAGCATTTT. This codes for CASSARTGSNQPQHF.

The chain combines TRBV6-6 with TRBJ1-2, with TRBD1 matching 8 bases. CDR3 size: 14 residues. The germline V gene has CDR1 MNHNY and CDR2 SVGAGI (reference sequence). With 6 bases clipped from V and 4 bases from J, the junction kept 7 bases outside the gene matches. The CDR3 spells CASRDRGGLYGYTF. CDR3 nucleotide sequence: TGTGCCAGCAGAGACAGGGGAGGTCTCTATGGCTACACCTTC.

The V and J genes are TRBV19 and TRBJ1-5, with D tentatively TRBD1 (5 bases). V was pared by 5 bases and J by 6 bases, with 11 bases between. CDR3 size: 13 residues. The germline CDR1 and CDR2 sequences are LNHDA and SQIVND (reference sequence). The CDR3 sequence is CASSLQGPQPQHF. The CDR3 DNA follows: TGTGCCAGTAGTCTCCAGGGACCTCAGCCCCAGCATTTT.

This clone was seen once. The chain is built from TRBV10-1 and TRBJ1-1, with D uncertain. V lost 0 bases and J lost 1, with 6 bases in between. The CDR3 has 14 amino acids. Germline CDR1 and CDR2: WNHNN and SYGVQD (reference sequence). The CDR3 DNA reads TGCGCCAGCAGTGAGTCAATAAGGAACACTGAAGCTTTCTTT. Encoded protein: CASSESIRNTEAFF.

CDR3 coding DNA: TGTGCCAGCAGCTCACTAGCCGTACGAAGGAGGTCAACGAGCTCCTACAATGAGCAGTTCTTC. It encodes CASSSLAVRRRSTSSYNEQFF. This sequence joins TRBV7-6 and TRBJ2-1; a weak D match, TRBD2 (6 bases). There are 21 residues in the CDR3. Germline values: CDR1 SGHVS, CDR2 FNYEAQ. Trimming removed 4 bases at V and 0 bases at J, with 28 bases between.

This chain connects TRBV9 to TRBJ1-1; the match to TRBD1 covers 7 bases. The CDR3 has 13 residues. Germline V gene lookup returns CDR1 SGDLS and CDR2 YYNGEE. Trimming took 3 bases from V and 5 from J; bases not matched to a gene: 4. The DNA of the CDR3 is TGTGCCAGCAGCGAATGGGACAGAACTGAAGCTTTCTTT. Encoded protein: CASSEWDRTEAFF.

The rearrangement joins TRBV6-5 to TRBJ2-1; D uncertain. V was clipped by 7 bases and J by 4 bases, with 8 bases between them. Germline CDR1 and CDR2: MNHEY and SVGAGI. The CDR3 is 12 residues long. CDR3 in DNA: TGTGCCAGCACGGACGAATACAATGAGCAGTTCTTC. As protein: CASTDEYNEQFF.

The chain links TRBV19 to TRBJ1-2, with D unclear. V lost 5 bases to trimming and J lost 4 bases, with 5 bases between them. The germline gives CDR1 LNHDA, CDR2 SQIVND (reference sequence). The CDR3 loop spans 11 amino acids. CDR3 residues: CASSLSYGYTF. CDR3 DNA sequence: TGTGCCAGTAGTCTCTCCTATGGCTACACCTTC.

The chain combines TRBV7-6 with TRBJ2-2; 7 bases are shared with TRBD2. Trimming removed 1 base from V and 4 bases from J; junction bases left unmatched: 12. Germline V gene lookup returns CDR1 SGHVS and CDR2 FNYEAQ. This CDR3 is built from 18 residues. CDR3 bases: TGTGCCAGCAGCTTAGAGATTTCGGGGGGAGTACCCACCGGGGAGCTGTTTTTT. Its protein product is CASSLEISGGVPTGELFF.

This clone was counted a few times. The genes are TRBV5-1 and TRBJ2-7; D is perhaps TRBD1 (6 bases). V lost 7 bases to trimming and J lost 3 bases, with 20 bases between them. This CDR3 has 15 amino acids. CDR1 is SGHRS, CDR2 YFSETQ, per germline. The CDR3: CASAFTTGPGYEQYF. CDR3 DNA: TGCGCCAGCGCCTTCACAACAGGGCCTGGCTACGAGCAGTACTTC.

This chain uses TRBV18 with TRBJ2-3; TRBD2 aligns across 9 bases. CDR3 length: 18 amino acids. Trimming at V came to 2 bases and at J to 6 bases, leaving 15 bases not matched to a gene. CDR1 KGHSH and CDR2 LQKENI come from the germline V gene. Here the CDR3 reads CASSPGFRGTSFLDTQYF. CDR3 coding DNA: TGTGCCAGCTCACCAGGCTTCCGCGGGACTAGCTTTTTGGATACGCAGTATTTT.

The chain has TRBV7-6 and TRBJ2-5, with 9 bases fitting TRBD1. The CDR3 totals 15 residues. Germline trimming cut 5 bases from V and 5 bases from J; bases unmatched to any gene: 9. The germline CDR1 and CDR2 sequences are SGHVS and FNYEAQ. The CDR3 DNA sequence: TGTGCCAGCAGCCCCCACAGGGGGCGCGGGGAGACCCAGTACTTC. Its translation: CASSPHRGRGETQYF. Full variable domain (outside the CDR3, taken from reference TRBV7-6 and TRBJ2-5): GAGVSQSPRYKVTKRGQDVALRCDPISGHVSLYWYRQALGQGPEFLTYFNYEAQQDKSGLPNDRFSAERPEGSISTLTIQRTEQRDSAMYRCASSPHRGRGETQYFGPGTRLLVL.

This chain connects TRBV7-9 to TRBJ1-2, with D maybe TRBD1 (6 bases). The CDR3 loop spans 13 amino acids. V lost 6 bases and J lost 4, with 12 bases in between. From germline, CDR1 is SEHNR and CDR2 FQNEAQ (reference sequence). The CDR3 region has the DNA TGTGCCAGCAGTTACCAGGGGACCTATGGCTACACCTTC. It specifies CASSYQGTYGYTF.

The rearrangement links TRBV29-1 to TRBJ1-2, with a tentative D call TRBD1 (6 bases). The CDR3 contains 12 residues. V was pared by 7 bases and J by 7 bases, with 16 bases between. Germline-derived CDR1 and CDR2 are SQVTM and ANQGSEA. CDR3 in DNA: TGCAGCGGGACAGTCTTCTCGGGTGGCTACACCTTC. Protein product: CSGTVFSGGYTF.

V usage is TRBV30 and J usage is TRBJ2-1; 8 bases map to TRBD2. Germline V gives CDR1 GTSNPN, CDR2 SVGIG (reference sequence). With 3 bases clipped from V and 7 bases from J, the junction kept 14 bases outside the gene matches. This CDR3 has 16 amino acids. CDR3 region: CAWRRRSGLVMNEQFF. The CDR3 DNA sequence: TGTGCCTGGAGGCGTAGGTCGGGACTAGTTATGAATGAGCAGTTCTTC.

The chain combines TRBV27 with TRBJ1-2, with D maybe TRBD1 (6 bases). Germline values: CDR1 MNHEY, CDR2 SMNVEV (reference sequence). CDR3 size: 15 residues. V dropped 5 bases and J dropped 4 bases, with 17 bases sitting between them. The CDR3 loop reads CASSPFSGGPYGYTF. CDR3 DNA: TGTGCCAGCAGTCCCTTTTCCGGGGGCCCCTATGGCTACACCTTC.